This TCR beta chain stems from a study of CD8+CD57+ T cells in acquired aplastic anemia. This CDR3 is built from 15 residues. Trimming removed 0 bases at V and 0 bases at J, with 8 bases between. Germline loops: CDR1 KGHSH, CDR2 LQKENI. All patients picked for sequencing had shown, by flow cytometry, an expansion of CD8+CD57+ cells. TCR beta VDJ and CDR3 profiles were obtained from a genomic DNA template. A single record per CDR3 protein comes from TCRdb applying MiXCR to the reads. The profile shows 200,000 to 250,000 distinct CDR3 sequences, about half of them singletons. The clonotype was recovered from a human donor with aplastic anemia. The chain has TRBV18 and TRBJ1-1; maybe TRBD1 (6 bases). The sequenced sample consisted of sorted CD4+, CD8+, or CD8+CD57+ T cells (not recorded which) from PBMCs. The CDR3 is CASSPPAGVNTEAFF. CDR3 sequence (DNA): TGTGCCAGCTCACCACCGGCAGGGGTGAACACTGAAGCTTTCTTT.